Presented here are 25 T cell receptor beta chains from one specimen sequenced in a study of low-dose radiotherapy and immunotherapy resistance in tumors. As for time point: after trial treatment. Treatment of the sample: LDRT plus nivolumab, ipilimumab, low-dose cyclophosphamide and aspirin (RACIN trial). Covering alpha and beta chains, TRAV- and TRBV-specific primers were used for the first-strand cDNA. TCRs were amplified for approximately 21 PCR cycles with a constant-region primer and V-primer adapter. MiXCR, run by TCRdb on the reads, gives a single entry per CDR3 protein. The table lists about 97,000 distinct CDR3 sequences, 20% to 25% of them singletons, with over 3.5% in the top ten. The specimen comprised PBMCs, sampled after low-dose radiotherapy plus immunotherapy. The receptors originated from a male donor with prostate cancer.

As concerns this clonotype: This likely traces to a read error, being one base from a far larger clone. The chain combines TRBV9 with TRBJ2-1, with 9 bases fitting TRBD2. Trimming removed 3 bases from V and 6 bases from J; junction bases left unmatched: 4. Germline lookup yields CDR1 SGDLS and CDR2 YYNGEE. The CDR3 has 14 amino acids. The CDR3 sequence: CASSGAGGRNEQFF. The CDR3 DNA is TGTGCCAGCAGCGGCGCGGGGGGGCGCAATGAGCAGTTCTTC.

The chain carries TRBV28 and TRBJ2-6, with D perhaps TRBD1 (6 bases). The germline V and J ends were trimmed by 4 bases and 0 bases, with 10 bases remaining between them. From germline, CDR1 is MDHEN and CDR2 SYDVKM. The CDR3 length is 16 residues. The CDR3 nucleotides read TGTGCCAGCAGTTCGGGACACTTCTCTGGGGCCAACGTCCTGACTTTC. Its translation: CASSSGHFSGANVLTF.

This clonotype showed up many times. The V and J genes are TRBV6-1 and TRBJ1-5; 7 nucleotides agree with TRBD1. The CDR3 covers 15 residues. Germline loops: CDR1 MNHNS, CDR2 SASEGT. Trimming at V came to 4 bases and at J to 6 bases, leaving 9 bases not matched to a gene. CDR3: CASSAGTDTVQPQHF. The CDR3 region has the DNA TGTGCCAGCAGTGCTGGGACAGATACGGTTCAGCCCCAGCATTTT.

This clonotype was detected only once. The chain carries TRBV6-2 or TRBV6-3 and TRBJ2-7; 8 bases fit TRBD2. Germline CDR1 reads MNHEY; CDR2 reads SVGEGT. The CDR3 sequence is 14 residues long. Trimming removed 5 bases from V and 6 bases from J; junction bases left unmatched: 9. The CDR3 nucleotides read TGTGCCAGCAGTCTCTTCGGGAGGGGAGGCGAGCAGTACTTC. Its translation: CASSLFGRGGEQYF.

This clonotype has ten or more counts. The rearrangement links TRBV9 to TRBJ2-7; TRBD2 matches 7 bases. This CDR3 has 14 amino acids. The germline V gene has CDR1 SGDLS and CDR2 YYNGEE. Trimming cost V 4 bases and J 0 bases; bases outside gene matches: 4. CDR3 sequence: CASSITSASYEQYF. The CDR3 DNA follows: TGTGCCAGCAGCATTACTAGCGCCTCCTACGAGCAGTACTTC.

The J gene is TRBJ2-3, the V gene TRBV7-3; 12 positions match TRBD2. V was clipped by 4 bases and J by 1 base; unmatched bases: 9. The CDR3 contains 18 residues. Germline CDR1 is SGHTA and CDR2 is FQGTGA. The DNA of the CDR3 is TGTGCCAGCAGCTCCCTACCGAGGACTAGCGGGGGCACAGATACGCAGTATTTT. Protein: CASSSLPRTSGGTDTQYF.

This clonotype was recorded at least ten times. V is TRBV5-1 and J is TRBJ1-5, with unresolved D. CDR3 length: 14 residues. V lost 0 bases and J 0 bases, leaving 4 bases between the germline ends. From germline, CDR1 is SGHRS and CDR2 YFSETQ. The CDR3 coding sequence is TGCGCCAGCAGCTTGGAAGGTAGCAATCAGCCCCAGCATTTT. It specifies CASSLEGSNQPQHF.

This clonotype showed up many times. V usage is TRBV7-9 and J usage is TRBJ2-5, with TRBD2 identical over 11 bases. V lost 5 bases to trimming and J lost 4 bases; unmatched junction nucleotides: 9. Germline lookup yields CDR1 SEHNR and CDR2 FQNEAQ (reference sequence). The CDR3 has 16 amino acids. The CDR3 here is CASSVVAGGPRETQYF. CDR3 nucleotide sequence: TGTGCCAGCAGCGTCGTAGCGGGGGGGCCACGAGAGACCCAGTACTTC.

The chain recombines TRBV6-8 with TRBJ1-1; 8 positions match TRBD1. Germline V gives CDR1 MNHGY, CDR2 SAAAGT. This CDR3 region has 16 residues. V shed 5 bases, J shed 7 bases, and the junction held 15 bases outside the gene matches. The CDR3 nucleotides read TGTGCCAGCAGTATATTAGGACAGGGTAAACGAGGTGAAGCTTTCTTT. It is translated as CASSILGQGKRGEAFF.

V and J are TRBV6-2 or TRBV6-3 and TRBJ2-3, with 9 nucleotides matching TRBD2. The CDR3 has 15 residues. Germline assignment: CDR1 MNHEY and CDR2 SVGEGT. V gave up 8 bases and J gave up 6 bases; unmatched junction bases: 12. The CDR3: CASYQLSGGSDTQYF. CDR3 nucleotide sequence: TGTGCCAGCTATCAACTTAGCGGGGGCAGTGATACGCAGTATTTT.

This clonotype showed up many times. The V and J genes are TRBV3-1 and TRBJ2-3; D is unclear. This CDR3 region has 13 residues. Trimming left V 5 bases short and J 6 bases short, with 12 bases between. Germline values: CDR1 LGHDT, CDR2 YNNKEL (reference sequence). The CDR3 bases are TGTGCCAGCAGCTCGGACGTTGCGGATACGCAGTATTTT. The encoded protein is CASSSDVADTQYF.

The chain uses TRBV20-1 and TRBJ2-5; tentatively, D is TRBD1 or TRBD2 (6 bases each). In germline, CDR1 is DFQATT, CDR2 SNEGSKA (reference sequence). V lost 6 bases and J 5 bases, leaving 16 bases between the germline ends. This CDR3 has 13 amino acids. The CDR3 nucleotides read TGCAGTGCCCCACAGGGAGGCTCGGAGACCCAGTACTTC. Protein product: CSAPQGGSETQYF.

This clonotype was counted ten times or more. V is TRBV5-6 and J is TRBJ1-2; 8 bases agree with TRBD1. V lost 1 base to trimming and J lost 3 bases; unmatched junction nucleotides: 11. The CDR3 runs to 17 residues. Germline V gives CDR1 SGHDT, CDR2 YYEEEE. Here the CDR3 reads CASSLFSGGRLDYGYTF. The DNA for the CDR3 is TGTGCCAGCAGCTTGTTCTCAGGGGGCCGTTTGGACTATGGCTACACCTTC.

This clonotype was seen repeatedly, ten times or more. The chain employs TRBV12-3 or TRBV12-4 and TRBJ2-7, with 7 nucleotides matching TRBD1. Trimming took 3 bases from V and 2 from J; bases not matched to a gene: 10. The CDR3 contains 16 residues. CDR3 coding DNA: TGTGCCAGCAGTTTCGGGGACAGAGACTCAGCCTACGAGCAGTACTTC. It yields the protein CASSFGDRDSAYEQYF.

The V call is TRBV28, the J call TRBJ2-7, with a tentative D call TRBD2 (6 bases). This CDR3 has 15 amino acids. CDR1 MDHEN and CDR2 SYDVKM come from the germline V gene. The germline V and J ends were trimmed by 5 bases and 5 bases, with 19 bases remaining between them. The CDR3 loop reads CASSPERVSGDEQYF. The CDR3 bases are TGTGCCAGCAGTCCAGAGCGGGTCTCCGGGGACGAGCAGTACTTC.

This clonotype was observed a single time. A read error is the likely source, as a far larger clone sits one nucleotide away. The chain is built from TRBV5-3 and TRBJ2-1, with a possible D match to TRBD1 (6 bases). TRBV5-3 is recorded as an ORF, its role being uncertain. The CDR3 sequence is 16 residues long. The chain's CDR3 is CASSLGGRGPCGEQFF. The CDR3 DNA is TGTGCCAGCAGCTTGGGTGGCAGGGGTCCTTGTGGTGAGCAGTTCTTC.

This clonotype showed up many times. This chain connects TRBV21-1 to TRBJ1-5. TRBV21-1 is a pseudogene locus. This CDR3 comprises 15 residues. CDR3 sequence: CASSPETSDNQPQHF. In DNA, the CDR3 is TGTGCCAGCAGCCCCGAGACGTCAGATAATCAGCCCCAGCATTTT.

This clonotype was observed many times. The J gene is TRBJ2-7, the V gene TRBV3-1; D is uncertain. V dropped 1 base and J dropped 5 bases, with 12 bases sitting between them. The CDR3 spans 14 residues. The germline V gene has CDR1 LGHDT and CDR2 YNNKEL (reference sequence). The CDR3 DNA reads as TGTGCCAGCAGCCAAGGATGGCAACGGGACGAGCAGTACTTC. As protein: CASSQGWQRDEQYF.

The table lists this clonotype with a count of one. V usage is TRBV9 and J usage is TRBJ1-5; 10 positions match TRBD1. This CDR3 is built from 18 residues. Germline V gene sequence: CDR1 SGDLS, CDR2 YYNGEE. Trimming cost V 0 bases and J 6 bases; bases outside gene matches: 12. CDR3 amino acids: CASSVATGGQGLPQPQHF. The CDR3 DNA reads TGTGCCAGCAGCGTAGCTACAGGGGGACAGGGGTTACCTCAGCCCCAGCATTTT.

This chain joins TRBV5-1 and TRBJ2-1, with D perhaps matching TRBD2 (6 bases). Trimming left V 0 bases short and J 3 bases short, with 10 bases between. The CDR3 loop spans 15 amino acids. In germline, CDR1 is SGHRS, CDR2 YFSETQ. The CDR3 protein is CASSLVGGGYNEQFF. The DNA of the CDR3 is TGCGCCAGCAGCTTGGTCGGGGGTGGCTACAATGAGCAGTTCTTC.

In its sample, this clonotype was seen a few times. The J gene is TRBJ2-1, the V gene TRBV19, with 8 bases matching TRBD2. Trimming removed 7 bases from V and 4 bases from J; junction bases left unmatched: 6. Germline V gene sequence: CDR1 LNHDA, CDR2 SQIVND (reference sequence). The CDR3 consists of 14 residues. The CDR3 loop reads CASTSGGIYNEQFF. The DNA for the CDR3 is TGTGCCAGTACCTCGGGGGGGATATACAATGAGCAGTTCTTC.

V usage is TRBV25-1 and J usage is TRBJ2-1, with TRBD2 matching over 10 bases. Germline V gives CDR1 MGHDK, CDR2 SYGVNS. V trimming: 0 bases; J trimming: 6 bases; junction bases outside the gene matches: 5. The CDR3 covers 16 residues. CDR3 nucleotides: TGTGCCAGCAGTGAATATTTCACTAGCGGGGCCAATGAGCAGTTCTTC. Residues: CASSEYFTSGANEQFF.

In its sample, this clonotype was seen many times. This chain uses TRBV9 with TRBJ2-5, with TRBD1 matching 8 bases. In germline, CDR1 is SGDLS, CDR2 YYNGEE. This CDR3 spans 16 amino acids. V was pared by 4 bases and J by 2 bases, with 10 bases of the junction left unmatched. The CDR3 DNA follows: TGTGCCAGCAGCTCGAGTTATCGACAGGGGCAAGAGACCCAGTACTTC. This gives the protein CASSSSYRQGQETQYF.

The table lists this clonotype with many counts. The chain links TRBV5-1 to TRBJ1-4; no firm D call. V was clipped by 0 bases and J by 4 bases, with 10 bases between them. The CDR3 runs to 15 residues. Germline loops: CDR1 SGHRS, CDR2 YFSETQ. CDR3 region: CASSLGLRDNEKLFF. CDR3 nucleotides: TGCGCCAGCAGCTTGGGCCTCCGCGATAATGAAAAACTGTTTTTT.

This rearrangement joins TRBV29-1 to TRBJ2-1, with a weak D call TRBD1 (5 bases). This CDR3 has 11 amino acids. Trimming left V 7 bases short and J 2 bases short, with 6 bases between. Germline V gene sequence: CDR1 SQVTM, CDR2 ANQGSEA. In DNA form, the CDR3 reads TGCAGCGCAGGGCCCTACAATGAGCAGTTCTTC. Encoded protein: CSAGPYNEQFF.